This passage covers 17 T cell receptor beta chains from one sample sequenced in a study of blood T cells in healthy people across ages. It was with a sample-barcoded 5' primer and a J-beta primer mix that a second PCR of roughly 6 to 12 cycles was run. TCRdb fed the 5' RACE reads into MiXCR, producing one record per CDR3 protein. The repertoire has approximately 830,000 distinct CDR3 sequences, under 80% of them found once; the top ten carry around a quarter. The specimen sequenced was blood. The source of these receptors is a man aged 30-40 years in good health.

The chain joins TRBV2 to TRBJ2-1; D call uncertain. V lost 7 bases, J lost 0 bases, and 4 bases lay in between. The CDR3 spans 12 residues. The germline V gene encodes CDR1 SNHLY and CDR2 FYNNEI. CDR3 in amino acids: CASTFSYNEQFF. Here the CDR3 DNA reads TGTGCCAGCACTTTCTCCTACAATGAGCAGTTCTTC.

The rearrangement links TRBV10-3 to TRBJ2-5; 8 bases are a match to TRBD1. Per germline, CDR1 ENHRY and CDR2 SYGVKD. The CDR3 has 15 amino acids. V lost 10 bases and J lost 1; bases outside the gene matches: 11. This CDR3 reads CATAHTTGGQETQYF. Written as DNA, the CDR3 is TGTGCCACCGCCCACACCACAGGGGGCCAAGAGACCCAGTACTTC.

This clonotype appeared a few times. The chain joins TRBV3-1 to TRBJ1-2; possibly TRBD1 for D (5 bases). The germline CDR1 and CDR2 sequences are LGHDT and YNNKEL (reference sequence). Trimming shortened V by 4 bases and J by 8 bases, and 14 bases separated the two germline ends. The CDR3 runs to 13 residues. The CDR3 here is CASSPGRSGGYTF. CDR3 DNA: TGTGCCAGCAGCCCGGGACGCAGCGGCGGCTACACCTTC.

The gene calls are TRBV10-3 and TRBJ2-1; 7 positions agree with TRBD2. The germline gives CDR1 ENHRY, CDR2 SYGVKD. Germline trimming cut 0 bases from V and 4 bases from J; bases unmatched to any gene: 9. The CDR3 is 17 amino acids. CDR3 amino acids: CAISESRGGGRYNEQFF. DNA for the CDR3: TGTGCCATCAGTGAGTCACGGGGCGGGGGTAGGTACAATGAGCAGTTCTTC.

About this clonotype itself: An end of the junction differs from the germline gene, which may be a read error. The V call is TRBV24-1, the J call TRBJ2-3, with TRBD1 as a possible D gene (5 bases). The CDR3 runs 15 residues. CDR1 and CDR2 from the germline V gene are KGHDR and SFDVKD. The DNA for the CDR3 is TGTGCCACCAGTGAATTAGGGGCAGGCACAGACACGCAGTATTTT. Its protein is CATSELGAGTDTQYF.

The chain links TRBV7-9 to TRBJ1-4; TRBD1 might be the D (6 bases). Germline V gene lookup returns CDR1 SEHNR and CDR2 FQNEAQ (reference sequence). The length of the CDR3 is 14 residues. V was shortened by 4 bases and J by 6 bases, with 12 bases between the two germline ends. CDR3 residues: CASSSTGSDEKLFF. The CDR3 bases are TGTGCCAGCAGCTCTACAGGGTCGGATGAAAAACTGTTTTTT. Drawing the rest from reference TRBV7-9 and TRBJ1-4, the complete variable domain is DTGVSQNPRHKITKRGQNVTFRCDPISEHNRLYWYRQTLGQGPEFLTYFQNEAQLEKSRLLSDRFSAERPKGSFSTLEIQRTEQGDSAMYLCASSSTGSDEKLFFGSGTQLSVL.

The chain has TRBV4-3 and TRBJ2-1, with D unclear. CDR3 length equals 16 residues. V lost 0 bases and J 6 bases, leaving 15 bases between the germline ends. Germline V gene data show CDR1 as LGHNA and CDR2 as YSLEER. The CDR3 sequence: CASSQEGPTTGNEQFF. As DNA, the CDR3 is TGCGCCAGCAGCCAAGAAGGGCCCACGACGGGCAATGAGCAGTTCTTC.

The J gene is TRBJ2-7, the V gene TRBV7-8; D is unclear. The CDR3 runs to 13 residues. V was cut by 3 bases and J by 2 bases, with 8 bases left in between. Per germline, CDR1 SGHVS and CDR2 FQNEAQ. Here the CDR3 DNA reads TGTGCCAGCAGCTTCCCTGGGCCCTACGAGCAGTACTTC. This translates into CASSFPGPYEQYF.

CDR3 residues: CASSTRDLSGANVLTF. In DNA, the CDR3 is TGTGCCAGCAGTACCCGGGACCTCTCTGGGGCCAACGTCCTGACTTTC. The chain employs TRBV6-6 and TRBJ2-6; TRBD1 or TRBD2 may be the D gene (5 bases each). The CDR3 covers 16 residues. V shed 5 bases and J shed 0 bases, with 11 bases lying between them. Germline values: CDR1 MNHNY, CDR2 SVGAGI (reference sequence).

Many counts were recorded for this clonotype. The chain employs TRBV15 and TRBJ1-2, with no clear D. V lost 1 base, J lost 3 bases, and 9 bases lay in between. Germline CDR1 is LNHNV and CDR2 is YYDKDF (reference sequence). The CDR3 length is 14 residues. The CDR3 DNA is TGTGCCACCAGCAGAGTGGGGAGGGACTATGGCTACACCTTC. Encoded protein: CATSRVGRDYGYTF.

This clonotype was seen just once. The genes are TRBV27 and TRBJ2-2; no firm D call. The CDR3 has 13 amino acids. V lost 1 base and J lost 4, with 4 bases in between. Germline loops: CDR1 MNHEY, CDR2 SMNVEV (reference sequence). The CDR3 loop is CASSLYSTGELFF. In DNA, the CDR3 is TGTGCCAGCAGTTTATATAGCACCGGGGAGCTGTTTTTT.

The genes are TRBV29-1 and TRBJ1-2; TRBD1 might be the D (6 bases). Germline CDR1 and CDR2: SQVTM and ANQGSEA. The CDR3 sequence is 13 residues long. The CDR3 region is CSTTDRSTYGYTF. The CDR3 region has the DNA TGCAGTACTACTGACAGGTCCACCTATGGCTACACCTTC.

As to this clonotype: A junction boundary mismatches the germline segment, possibly from a read error. This chain uses TRBV7-2 with TRBJ2-3; 10 bases agree with TRBD2. The CDR3 covers 16 residues. The germline CDR1 and CDR2 sequences are SGHTA and FQGNSA. The CDR3 DNA follows: TGTGCCAGCAGCGTAGCGGGGGGCCGAAACACAGATACGCAGTATTTT. This sequence encodes CASSVAGGRNTDTQYF.

This clonotype was counted between two and nine times. This chain uses TRBV25-1 with TRBJ2-3, with D uncertain. With 1 base removed from V and 6 bases from J, the gap between germline ends came to 5 bases. CDR1 and CDR2 from the germline V gene are MGHDK and SYGVNS. This CDR3 contains 12 residues. In DNA form, the CDR3 reads TGTGCCAGCAGTGAATTTGACGATACGCAGTATTTT. Its protein is CASSEFDDTQYF.

CDR3 sequence (DNA): TGTGCCAGCAGCCAAGTTCGACAGCTTAATGAGCAGTTCTTC. As protein: CASSQVRQLNEQFF. The chain uses TRBV4-2 and TRBJ2-1, with D possibly TRBD1 on 5 matching bases. CDR1 and CDR2 (germline): LGHNA, YNFKEQ. Trimming pared 1 base from V and 7 bases from J, leaving 11 bases between. The CDR3 sequence is 14 residues long.

The table lists this clonotype with a few counts. The genes are TRBV6-5 and TRBJ2-7, with 10 nucleotides matching TRBD2. Germline loops: CDR1 MNHEY, CDR2 SVGAGI. Trimming took 6 bases from V and 2 from J; bases not matched to a gene: 7. The CDR3 has 15 residues. CDR3 nucleotide sequence: TGTGCCAGCAGGCAGGGACTAGCGATCACCTACGAGCAGTACTTC. Amino acid sequence: CASRQGLAITYEQYF.

This clonotype appeared a few times. The chain has TRBV7-2 and TRBJ2-5, with TRBD1 as a possible D gene (6 bases). Germline V gene data show CDR1 as SGHTA and CDR2 as FQGNSA. V gave up 1 base and J gave up 7 bases, with 13 bases separating them. This CDR3 has 14 amino acids. CDR3 amino acids: CASSLGVPRGTQYF. As DNA, the CDR3 is TGTGCCAGCAGCTTAGGGGTTCCCAGGGGGACCCAGTACTTC.